This T cell receptor (beta chain) was sequenced for a study of blood T cells in healthy people across ages. The use of a sample-barcoded 5' primer and a J-beta primer mix characterized a second PCR of roughly 6 to 11 cycles. TCRdb itself ran the 5' RACE reads through MiXCR, one entry per CDR3 protein. The sample has 850,000 to 1,300,000 distinct CDR3 sequences, around 45% seen once; the top ten hold about 20%. Germline CDR1 is SGHTA and CDR2 is FQGTGA. The V gene lost 1 base and the J gene lost 8 bases, with 11 bases spanning the gap. The CDR3 contains 13 residues. The chain couples TRBV7-3 to TRBJ1-2; D is undetermined. This TCR came from a woman aged 60-75 years in good health. Sequencing was done on a sample of blood. The CDR3 spells CASSLSGVGGYTF. DNA of the CDR3: TGTGCCAGCAGCTTAAGCGGGGTAGGGGGCTACACCTTC. The variable domain in full, completed from reference TRBV7-3 and TRBJ1-2, reads GAGVSQTPSNKVTEKGKYVELRCDPISGHTALYWYRQSLGQGPEFLIYFQGTGAADDSGLPNDRFFAVRPEGSVSTLKIQRTERGDSAVYLCASSLSGVGGYTFGSGTRLTVV.